This T cell receptor (beta chain) was recovered during a study of immune evolution from preneoplasia to lung adenocarcinoma. In this sample, this clone turned up a few times. Measured with immunoSEQ multiplex PCR; TCRdb has only the in-frame clones, and not every one. Of 7,000 to 8,500 clones in the sample, roughly 80% were seen once. This TCR was recovered from a donor of 70 years or more with lung adenocarcinoma. Some clones in this sample may be carry-over from other donors' samples. The sequenced sample consisted of FFPE atypical adenomatous hyperplasia tissue from the lung. Subset described: atypical adenomatous hyperplasia (AAH), lung preneoplasia.

The CDR3 nucleotides read TGCGCCAGCAGCTTGGCCCTGGGACAAGAGACCTACGAGCAGTACTTC. This encodes CASSLALGQETYEQYF. The chain links TRBV5-1 to TRBJ2-7; a possible D gene is TRBD1 (6 bases). CDR1 and CDR2 from the germline V gene are SGHRS and YFSETQ. This CDR3 contains 16 residues. Between the trimmed V and J ends, which lost 0 bases and 2 bases, there was a span of 15 bases.